Here is one T cell receptor (beta chain) with its context. Its matching antigen is unknown. This sample stems from a study of cytomegalovirus exposure and HLA in healthy donors. From germline, CDR1 is SGHTS and CDR2 YDEGEE. With 2 bases removed from V and 4 bases from J, the gap between germline ends came to 9 bases. The CDR3 consists of 13 residues. General study findings and limits: A later analysis found TCR association rates differed by HLA locus, highest for DRB1 and lowest for HLA-C.

In the PCR, 60 Vbeta and 13 Jbeta primers were used. This table comes from immunoSEQ multiplex PCR, and its TCRdb copy is limited to in-frame clones, with some not included. The data show 100,000 to 150,000 clones, around 80% seen once. Material for sequencing was PBMCs. This receptor was obtained from a woman aged 40 to 49 in good health and CMV-seronegative. The chain couples TRBV5-8 to TRBJ1-1; D may be TRBD1 (5 bases). The CDR3: CASSLGVSTEAFF. The CDR3 DNA sequence: TGTGCCAGCAGCTTAGGGGTGAGCACTGAAGCTTTCTTT.